This record looks at one T cell receptor beta chain sequence and its context. Its antigen remains unknown. RNA totalling roughly 0.5 to 1 ug underwent reverse transcription with random hexamers. The method of amplification for TCR beta CDR3 was immunoSEQ multiplex PCR, covering 54 Vbeta and 13 Jbeta. TCRdb passed the immunoSEQ multiplex PCR reads through MiXCR, listing each CDR3 protein once. Here the sample spans about 190,000 distinct CDR3 sequences, 90% to 96% being singletons. The record originates from a study of CD8 T cells in Susac syndrome. The wider study: When their blood was taken, patients with Susac syndrome were therapy-naive, taking corticosteroids, or taking intravenous immunoglobulin alone. Findings of the study overall: Only a relatively small number of individuals were included in the TCR sequencing and HLA analysis.

Deletions cut 4 bases from V and 3 bases from J, with 31 bases between. Per the germline V gene, CDR1 is LGHNA and CDR2 is YSLEER. This CDR3 has 21 amino acids. This rearrangement joins TRBV4-3 to TRBJ2-1, with D possibly TRBD1 on 7 matching bases. Sequenced: CD4+ T cells from PBMCs. The sequence was obtained from a human donor with Susac syndrome. CDR3 nucleotide sequence: TGCGCCAGCAGCCCAACCGTGGTAGGCAGGGGGGTGAGGCAGTTCTACAATGAGCAGTTCTTC. This codes for CASSPTVVGRGVRQFYNEQFF.